Following are 10 T cell receptor beta chains from one sample sequenced in a study of cytomegalovirus exposure and HLA in healthy donors. A multiplex PCR was run with 60 Vbeta primers and 13 Jbeta primers. Measured with immunoSEQ multiplex PCR; TCRdb has only the in-frame clones, and not every one. The sample records 65,000 to 85,000 clones, 78% being singletons. Sequencing was performed on PBMCs. These TCRs come from a woman in her forties in good health and CMV-seropositive.

This chain uses TRBV6-1 with TRBJ2-7; TRBD1 aligns across 7 bases. Germline V gives CDR1 MNHNS, CDR2 SASEGT. Losses at the gene ends were 3 bases for V and 7 bases for J; bases not matched to a gene: 9. The CDR3 is made up of 14 amino acids. The chain's CDR3 is CASSDLQGIREQYF. CDR3 DNA: TGTGCCAGCAGTGATTTACAGGGGATACGAGAGCAGTACTTC.

J is TRBJ2-7 and V is TRBV9; D may be TRBD1 (6 bases). V was clipped by 0 bases and J by 2 bases, with 6 bases between them. There are 13 residues in the CDR3. CDR1 is SGDLS and CDR2 is YYNGEE in the germline V gene. The CDR3 nucleotides are TGTGCCAGCAGCGTAGCAGGGGCCTACGAGCAGTACTTC. Amino acids: CASSVAGAYEQYF.

This clone was seen only a few times. This rearrangement joins TRBV6-6 to TRBJ2-7; possibly TRBD1 for D (6 bases). The CDR3 has 14 amino acids. V shed 6 bases and J shed 2 bases, with 14 bases lying between them. The V gene's germline CDR1 is MNHNY and CDR2 SVGAGI (reference sequence). CDR3 residues: CASRPPGHTYEQYF. The CDR3 nucleotides read TGTGCCAGCAGACCCCCGGGACACACCTACGAGCAGTACTTC.

V is TRBV10-3 and J is TRBJ1-5; 9 bases line up with TRBD1. The V and J ends lost 4 bases and 0 bases, in that order; junction bases with no gene match: 4. The CDR3 is 16 residues long. Germline V gene lookup returns CDR1 ENHRY and CDR2 SYGVKD. The DNA of the CDR3 is TGTGCCATCAGTGCTTCGGGACAGGGTAGCAATCAGCCCCAGCATTTT. Translation gives CAISASGQGSNQPQHF.

This chain uses TRBV13 with TRBJ1-2; D is undetermined. V was cut by 1 base and J by 8 bases, with 14 bases left in between. The CDR3 has 14 amino acids. The germline V gene has CDR1 PRHDT and CDR2 FYEKMQ (reference sequence). CDR3 nucleotide sequence: TGTGCCAGCAGCTTAGACGGGGAATTGGAAGGCTACACCTTC. It codes for CASSLDGELEGYTF.

This rearrangement joins TRBV5-1 to TRBJ2-7; a possible D gene is TRBD1 (6 bases). CDR1 SGHRS and CDR2 YFSETQ come from the germline V gene. The CDR3 covers 14 residues. V was shortened by 3 bases and J by 5 bases, with 15 bases between the two germline ends. The DNA for the CDR3 is TGCGCCAGCAGCTCCTGGGACAATGAAAACGAGCAGTACTTC. This sequence encodes CASSSWDNENEQYF.

The V call is TRBV4-3, the J call TRBJ2-3, with 10 nucleotides matching TRBD2. The CDR3 covers 18 residues. Germline lookup yields CDR1 LGHNA and CDR2 YSLEER. The V segment lost 8 bases and the J segment 2 bases; nucleotides outside the gene matches: 16. This chain's CDR3 is CASDLPRPLAGPTDTQYF. In DNA, the CDR3 is TGCGCCAGCGACCTTCCCCGCCCACTAGCGGGACCCACAGATACGCAGTATTTT.

The chain is built from TRBV7-2 and TRBJ2-3; tentatively, D is TRBD2 (6 bases). Germline V gene lookup returns CDR1 SGHTA and CDR2 FQGNSA. This CDR3 is 15 amino acids long. V lost 5 bases and J 0 bases, leaving 12 bases between the germline ends. The CDR3 DNA is TGTGCCAGCAGCCCTACCGGGACTAGCACAGATACGCAGTATTTT. Protein sequence: CASSPTGTSTDTQYF. Using reference TRBV7-2 and TRBJ2-3 for the parts outside the CDR3, the full variable domain is GAGVSQSPSNKVTEKGKDVELRCDPISGHTALYWYRQSLGQGLEFLIYFQGNSAPDKSGLPSDRFSAERTGGSVSTLTIQRTQQEDSAVYLCASSPTGTSTDTQYFGPGTRLTVL.

The J gene is TRBJ1-5, the V gene TRBV30; possibly TRBD1 for D (5 bases). Germline CDR1 and CDR2: GTSNPN and SVGIG (reference sequence). The CDR3 length is 12 residues. V was trimmed by 5 bases and J by 6 bases, leaving 11 bases between them. CDR3 DNA sequence: TGTGCCTGGGGGGGAGGAAGTCAGCCCCAGCATTTT. This codes for CAWGGGSQPQHF.

The V and J genes are TRBV28 and TRBJ1-4, with 10 nucleotides matching TRBD1. The CDR3 consists of 16 residues. Germline lookup yields CDR1 MDHEN and CDR2 SYDVKM. Trimming took 3 bases from V and 7 from J; bases not matched to a gene: 8. For the CDR3, the DNA is TGTGCCAGCAGTTTGGCCGGGACAGGGGCTAGTGAAAAACTGTTTTTT. Protein: CASSLAGTGASEKLFF.